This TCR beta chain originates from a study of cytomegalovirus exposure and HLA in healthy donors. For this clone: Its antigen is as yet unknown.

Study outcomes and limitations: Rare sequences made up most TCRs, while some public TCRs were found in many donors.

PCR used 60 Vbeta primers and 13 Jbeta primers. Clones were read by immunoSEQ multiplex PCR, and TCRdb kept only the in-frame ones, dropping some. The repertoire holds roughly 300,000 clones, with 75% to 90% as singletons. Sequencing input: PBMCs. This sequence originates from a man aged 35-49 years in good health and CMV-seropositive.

The CDR3 loop reads CASSWGDRVDEQYF. The CDR3 DNA follows: TGTGCCAGCAGCTGGGGGGACAGGGTGGACGAGCAGTACTTC. This rearrangement joins TRBV7-9 to TRBJ2-7, with 9 bases fitting TRBD1. V dropped 4 bases and J dropped 5; count of bases not matched to a gene: 6. Germline V gene sequence: CDR1 SEHNR, CDR2 FQNEAQ (reference sequence). The CDR3 is made up of 14 amino acids.